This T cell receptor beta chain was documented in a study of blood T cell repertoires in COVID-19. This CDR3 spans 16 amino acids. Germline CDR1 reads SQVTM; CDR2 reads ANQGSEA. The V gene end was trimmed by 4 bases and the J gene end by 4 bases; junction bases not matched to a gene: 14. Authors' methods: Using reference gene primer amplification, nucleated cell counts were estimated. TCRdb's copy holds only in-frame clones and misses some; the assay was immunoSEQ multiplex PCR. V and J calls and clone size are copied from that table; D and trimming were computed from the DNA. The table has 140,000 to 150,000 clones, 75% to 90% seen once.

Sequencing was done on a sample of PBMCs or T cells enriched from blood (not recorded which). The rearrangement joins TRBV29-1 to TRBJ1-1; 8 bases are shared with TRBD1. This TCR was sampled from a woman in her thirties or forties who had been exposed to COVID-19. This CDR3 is CSVVLGQAGLSTEAFF. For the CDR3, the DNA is TGCAGCGTTGTCTTGGGACAGGCTGGTCTGAGCACTGAAGCTTTCTTT.